The rows below give T cell receptor beta chains drawn from one sample of a study of a mutant IDH1 vaccine in newly diagnosed glioma. Method: immunoSEQ multiplex PCR; TCRdb's copy keeps in-frame clones and lacks some. Seen here are tens of thousands of clones, 88% observed once, and the top ten hold around 5%. This material consisted of PBMCs, taken from a glioma patient treated with radiotherapy, temozolomide or both. The receptors come from a woman between 35 and 50 years old with glioma. Both conserved end residues are part of each CDR3. The order of the fields is D gene, V gene, CDR3 length, CDR3 protein. The D gene is left open where the match is weak.

TRBD1	TRBV19	13	CASSMRQGGGYTF
TRBD1	TRBV2	17	CASSAGRDRRNSGGYTF
NA	TRBV5-1	14	CASSSTLLNTEAFF
NA	TRBV2	11	CASSANYEQYF
NA	TRBV28	12	CASNGKTYEQYF
NA	TRBV30	13	CAWSVSLNQPQHF
NA	TRBV11-1	14	CASSFSDLNTEAFF
TRBD1	TRBV25-1	15	CASSEKTTGYTEAFF
TRBD1	TRBV9	13	CASSYSSGGKQYF
TRBD1	TRBV4-2	12	CASSRQGGTQYF
TRBD1	TRBV10-3	15	CAISESGRTGGGYTF
TRBD2	TRBV4-1	15	CASSQGRGGLNEQFF
NA	TRBV28	12	CASSFLALEQYF
NA	TRBV7-2	13	CASSLLGGVWAFF
NA	TRBV6-5	15	CASSPLAGFNQPQHF
NA	TRBV2	12	CASASDRETQYF
NA	TRBV28	13	CASSYVGVGEQYF
TRBD1	TRBV18	16	CASSPAPGQGAGGYTF
TRBD2	TRBV6-5	16	CASSSLAEKGTDTQYF
NA	TRBV11-2	15	CASSPIPGLNTEAFF
NA	TRBV5-1	12	CASSRNTDTQYF
TRBD1	TRBV7-9	13	CASSSRQGYEAFF
TRBD1	TRBV10-3	13	CAISGTGSHEQYF
TRBD1	TRBV2	15	CASSIYRGPSNEQYF
NA	TRBV7-2	15	CASSSQQTGSYEQYF
NA	TRBV6-6	14	CASCEGAINEKLFF
NA	TRBV19	19	CASSIAEGWGSYSNQPQHF
TRBD1	TRBV2	14	CASGRTGGPYEQYF
NA	TRBV4-1	16	CASSQITGQRNEKLFF
NA	TRBV11-2	16	CASSHLSADSNQPQHF
NA	TRBV5-1	14	CASSFGTDYTEAFF
NA	TRBV4-1	12	CASSQQNSPLHF
TRBD1	TRBV5-1	14	CASSLQGNVDTQYF
NA	TRBV29-1	12	CSVPQSNQPQHF
NA	TRBV5-6	15	CASSSTGTEVYGYTF
TRBD2	TRBV10-3	14	CAIRRAGGPSEQYF
TRBD1	TRBV10-3	13	CAISETGGAEAFF
NA	TRBV5-1	15	CASSLASGAADGYTF
NA	TRBV15	14	CATSSRVFSYEQYF
NA	TRBV29-1	12	CSVEEGNYGYTF
NA	TRBV5-6	11	CASSLLETQYF
NA	TRBV2	16	CASSERYKMGWGEAFF
TRBD2	TRBV5-1	17	CASSPVFAAGGYNEQFF
NA	TRBV2	16	CASSGVGTRQHRGYTF
NA	TRBV13	15	CASSNPGPSNTEAFF
TRBD2	TRBV29-1	15	CSVRLAGVSTDTQYF